The sequence of this T cell receptor (beta chain) was determined in a study of spatial heterogeneity in lung cancer. Turning to the study itself: Beta-chain sequences consistently outnumbered alpha-chain sequences in detection. Strong correlation was found between tumor-region TCR transcript counts and a T cell module score from matched bulk RNA-seq. Study results and caveats: The number of expanded tumor alpha and beta chains correlated with mutation number.

This clonotype was seen repeatedly, ten times or more. Its antigen remains unidentified. Using its own MiXCR run on the 5' RACE reads, TCRdb lists one record per CDR3 protein. Of 10,000 to 12,000 distinct CDR3 sequences in the sample, 12% were seen once. Regarding time point: sample taken at primary tumor resection. The cohort: roughly 72 early-stage, untreated non-small cell lung cancer patients. Sequencing of whole RNA from tumor, nontumor lung or frozen PBMC involved no sorting. This TCR was sampled from a female donor with early-stage non-small cell lung cancer. The sequencing here drew on lung tumor tissue, taken at surgery.

The CDR3 nucleotides are TGTGCCTGGAGTGTGGGGACAGCCTACAATGAGCAGTTCTTC. Amino acids: CAWSVGTAYNEQFF. V usage is TRBV30 and J usage is TRBJ2-1, with TRBD1 identical over 7 bases. The CDR3 length is 14 residues. Germline assignment: CDR1 GTSNPN and CDR2 SVGIG (reference sequence). With 0 bases clipped from V and 2 bases from J, the junction kept 1 base outside the gene matches.